This note documents a single T cell receptor beta chain sequence. Its specificity is unknown. Documented treatment: oral pan-JAK inhibitor, 5-10 mg twice daily. Peripheral blood and lesional scalp punch biopsies were taken from alopecia areata patients. This sample stems from a study of CD8+ T cells in alopecia areata. Study-level information: It was oral tofacitinib, at 5 to 10 mg twice daily, that treated patients received.

Overall study findings and caveats: Among the top 100, expanded CD8+ clones were significantly decreased by tofacitinib, as was scalp clonality.

Germline V CDR1 and CDR2: SNHLY, FYNNEI. The V gene end was trimmed by 2 bases and the J gene end by 3 bases; junction bases not matched to a gene: 3. CDR3 size: 14 residues. Extraction of RNA preceded its reverse transcription into cDNA, which served as the sequencing template. The data were produced by immunoSEQ multiplex PCR, yet TCRdb's version contains in-frame clones alone and is incomplete. This table has 180,000 or so clones, about 51% appearing once. This chain joins TRBV2 and TRBJ1-1; 7 bases align to TRBD1. This receptor was obtained from a human donor with alopecia areata. Specimen: CD8+ T cells sorted from blood, collected between weeks 51 and 52, from a patient treated with tofacitinib. DNA of the CDR3: TGTGCCAGCAGTGAACAGGGGGTGGACACTGAAGCTTTCTTT. This sequence encodes CASSEQGVDTEAFF.